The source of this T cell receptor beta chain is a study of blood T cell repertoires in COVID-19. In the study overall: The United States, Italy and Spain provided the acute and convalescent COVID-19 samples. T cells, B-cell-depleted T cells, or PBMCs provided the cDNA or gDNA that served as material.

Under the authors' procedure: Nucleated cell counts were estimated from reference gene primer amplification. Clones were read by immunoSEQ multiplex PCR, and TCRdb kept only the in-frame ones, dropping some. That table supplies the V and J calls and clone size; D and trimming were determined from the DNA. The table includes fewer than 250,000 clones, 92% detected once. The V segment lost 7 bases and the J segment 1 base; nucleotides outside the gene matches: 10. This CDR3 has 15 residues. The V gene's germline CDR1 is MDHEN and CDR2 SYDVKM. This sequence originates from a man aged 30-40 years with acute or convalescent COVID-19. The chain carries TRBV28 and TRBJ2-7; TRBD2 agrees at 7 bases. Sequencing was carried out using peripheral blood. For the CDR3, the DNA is TGTGCCAGCACCCGAATCTGGGGGGGGTCCTACGAGCAGTACTTC. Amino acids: CASTRIWGGSYEQYF.